This entry describes one T cell receptor (beta chain). The method was immunoSEQ multiplex PCR; TCRdb's version includes in-frame clones alone and lacks a portion of them. The table includes about 98,000 clones, about 80% detected once. The data are from a study of blood T cell repertoires in COVID-19. Study at large: Donors in the United States, Italy and Spain gave samples during acute or convalescent COVID-19. PBMCs, B-cell-depleted T cells, or T cells provided the cDNA or gDNA that made up the material.

The CDR3 has 17 amino acids. Unmatched junction bases numbered 10, after V lost 5 bases and J lost 5 bases. Germline values: CDR1 MDHEN, CDR2 SYDVKM. The sample was peripheral blood. The chain carries TRBV28 and TRBJ2-2; 11 nucleotides align to TRBD1. The TCR was taken from a man aged 70-80 years with acute or convalescent COVID-19. The DNA for the CDR3 is TGTGCCAGCAGTGCCCCCGGGACAGGGGGTGGGACCGGGGAGCTGTTTTTT. Translating it yields CASSAPGTGGGTGELFF.